The rows below give T cell receptor beta chains drawn from one sample of a study of radiotherapy plus CTLA-4 blockade in lung cancer. Profiling relied on immunoSEQ multiplex PCR, and the TCRdb table lists in-frame clones only, not all of them. The sample shows some 50,000 clones, 65% to 80% of them seen only once. The material sequenced was peripheral blood, taken from a patient treated with radiotherapy plus ipilimumab. The receptors shown here come from a human donor with non-small cell lung cancer who had a partial response to radiotherapy plus ipilimumab. The CDR3 runs from the conserved cysteine through the conserved F or W. Each record gives: V gene, clone size, D gene, J gene, CDR3 DNA, CDR3 protein. D genes are given only for firm matches. The size field is filled for only some rows; it gives once, few, many or a size class.

v_call: TRBV19; clone_size: -; d_call: -; j_call: TRBJ1-6; cdr3_nt: TGTGCCAGTAGTACCGACAGTGGCAATTCACCCCTCCACTTT; cdr3_aa: CASSTDSGNSPLHF
v_call: TRBV13; clone_size: -; d_call: -; j_call: TRBJ2-5; cdr3_nt: TGTGCCAGCAGCTTATTGGCCAGGGGAAAAGAGACCCAGTACTTC; cdr3_aa: CASSLLARGKETQYF
v_call: TRBV19; clone_size: -; d_call: -; j_call: TRBJ2-3; cdr3_nt: TGTGCCAGTAGTATAGATTCCCAGGGGCTTACCGGACGGTATTTT; cdr3_aa: CASSIDSQGLTGRYF
v_call: TRBV6-1; clone_size: few; d_call: TRBD1; j_call: TRBJ1-1; cdr3_nt: TGTGCCAGCACCGTACAGGGGCAGAACACTGAAGCTTTCTTT; cdr3_aa: CASTVQGQNTEAFF
v_call: TRBV5-1; clone_size: -; d_call: -; j_call: TRBJ2-2; cdr3_nt: TGCGCCAGCAGCTTTGCGGGGAACACCGGGGAGCTGTTTTTT; cdr3_aa: CASSFAGNTGELFF
v_call: TRBV30; clone_size: -; d_call: TRBD2; j_call: TRBJ2-3; cdr3_nt: TGTGCCTGGAGTGTAAAACGGGGGGGACAGTATTTT; cdr3_aa: CAWSVKRGGQYF
v_call: TRBV2; clone_size: -; d_call: TRBD1; j_call: TRBJ2-7; cdr3_nt: TGTGCCAGCACTAAGGGGACAGGGACCTACGAGCAGTACTTC; cdr3_aa: CASTKGTGTYEQYF
v_call: TRBV7-2; clone_size: -; d_call: -; j_call: TRBJ2-1; cdr3_nt: TGTGCCAGCAGGGAGGCGGGGGCTAATGAGCAGTTCTTC; cdr3_aa: CASREAGANEQFF
v_call: TRBV6-5; clone_size: -; d_call: TRBD2; j_call: TRBJ2-5; cdr3_nt: TGTGCCAGCAGTTACTCGGGACTAGCGGAAGAGACCCAGTACTTC; cdr3_aa: CASSYSGLAEETQYF
v_call: TRBV18; clone_size: -; d_call: TRBD2; j_call: TRBJ2-1; cdr3_nt: TGTGCCAGCTCACCACTAGCGGGGACCGGCAATGAGCAGTTCTTC; cdr3_aa: CASSPLAGTGNEQFF